A selection of T cell receptor beta chains follows, all from one sample in a study of shared clonotypes between healthy human individuals. The assay was immunoSEQ multiplex PCR, and TCRdb's table has in-frame clones only and misses some. The sample shows more than 2 million clones, about 95% of them seen only once. Input material: naive CD8+ T cells sorted from blood. The receptors shown here come from a man aged 18-30 years in good health. Both conserved end residues are part of each CDR3. D genes are given only for firm matches. Some rows mark clone size as missing; the rest say once, few, many or name a class of expanded clone.

J,V,size,length,D,CDR3,DNA
TRBJ1-2,TRBV7-6,NA,15,NA,CASSLGEGHYYGYTF,TGTGCCAGCAGCTTAGGGGAGGGACACTACTATGGCTACACCTTC
TRBJ2-7,TRBV27,NA,16,TRBD2,CASSLLRSGGADEQYF,TGTGCCAGCAGTTTACTGCGAAGCGGGGGGGCCGACGAGCAGTACTTC
TRBJ2-7,TRBV6-4,NA,15,NA,CASSPQPGGVYEQYF,TGTGCCAGCAGTCCTCAGCCAGGCGGAGTGTACGAGCAGTACTTC
TRBJ2-3,TRBV30,NA,12,NA,CAWSTGSDTQYF,TGTGCCTGGAGCACGGGGTCAGATACGCAGTATTTT
TRBJ1-6,TRBV30,NA,13,NA,CAWSVLGDSPLHF,TGTGCCTGGAGTGTACTAGGGGATTCACCCCTCCACTTT
TRBJ1-1,TRBV27,NA,16,NA,CASVKTVDSMNTEAFF,TGTGCCAGTGTGAAAACTGTGGACAGTATGAACACTGAAGCTTTCTTT
TRBJ2-2,TRBV14,once,14,NA,CASSSFGRTGELFF,TGTGCCAGCTCCTCTTTTGGGAGAACCGGGGAGCTGTTTTTT
TRBJ2-7,TRBV7-9,NA,15,TRBD1,CASSSPGTGLYEQYF,TGTGCCAGCAGCTCCCCCGGGACAGGGCTCTACGAGCAGTACTTC
TRBJ1-6,TRBV30,few,17,NA,CAWSVKILRVGDSPLHF,TGTGCCTGGAGTGTAAAAATCCTGAGGGTTGGGGATTCACCCCTCCACTTT
TRBJ2-7,TRBV10-2,NA,17,TRBD2,CASSEASGLAGIYEQYF,TGCGCCAGCAGTGAGGCCAGCGGACTAGCGGGAATCTACGAGCAGTACTTC
TRBJ2-5,TRBV7-9,NA,15,NA,CASSLRLVLEETQYF,TGTGCCAGCAGCCTAAGACTAGTACTCGAGGAGACCCAGTACTTC
TRBJ2-7,TRBV7-9,NA,14,TRBD1,CASSSGQYPYEQYF,TGTGCCAGCAGCTCGGGACAGTACCCCTACGAGCAGTACTTC
TRBJ2-3,TRBV11-1,NA,16,TRBD1,CASSVGTGISTDTQYF,TGTGCCAGCAGCGTCGGGACAGGAATTAGCACAGATACGCAGTATTTT
TRBJ2-1,TRBV5-8,once,14,NA,CASSFAGTYNEQFF,TGTGCCAGCAGCTTCGCAGGGACCTACAATGAGCAGTTCTTC
TRBJ2-7,TRBV1,once,18,NA,CTSSQDRTSGGVLDEQYF,TGCACCAGCAGCCAAGATCGGACTAGCGGGGGGGTTCTAGACGAGCAGTACTTC
TRBJ2-2,TRBV15,NA,17,NA,CATTQGPDYGRTGELFF,TGTGCCACCACTCAGGGTCCCGACTATGGGCGGACCGGGGAGCTGTTTTTT
TRBJ2-2,TRBV27,NA,14,NA,CASSLLANTGELFF,TGTGCCAGCAGTTTATTGGCCAACACCGGGGAGCTGTTTTTT
TRBJ1-4,TRBV4-2,NA,14,NA,CASSQAGTSEKLFF,TGTGCCAGCAGCCAAGCCGGGACGTCTGAAAAACTGTTTTTT
TRBJ2-1,TRBV4-3,few,15,NA,CASSQDSSSYNEQFF,TGCGCCAGCAGCCAAGACAGCAGCTCCTACAATGAGCAGTTCTTC
TRBJ2-7,TRBV6-5,NA,16,TRBD1,CASSYSSRTGLYEQYF,TGTGCCAGCAGTTACTCGAGTCGGACAGGACTTTACGAGCAGTACTTC
TRBJ1-4,TRBV5-1,NA,17,TRBD1,CASSSQGLLATNEKLFF,TGCGCCAGCAGCTCACAGGGGCTCCTTGCAACTAATGAAAAACTGTTTTTT
TRBJ2-7,TRBV19,NA,15,NA,CASSDPSGGLYEQYF,TGTGCCAGTAGCGATCCTTCCGGGGGGCTCTACGAGCAGTACTTC
TRBJ2-7,TRBV6-1,once,14,NA,CASSDPGEGYEQYF,TGTGCCAGCAGTGACCCGGGAGAGGGTTACGAGCAGTACTTC
TRBJ2-5,TRBV10-1,NA,16,TRBD1,CASSEYTTGGEETQYF,TGCGCCAGCAGTGAGTATACTACAGGGGGCGAAGAGACCCAGTACTTC
TRBJ2-7,TRBV7-9,NA,16,TRBD1,CASTPGAEGDRDEQYF,TGTGCCAGCACACCTGGAGCCGAGGGAGACAGGGACGAGCAGTACTTC
TRBJ2-7,TRBV2,NA,16,NA,CASSMHRDKSSYEQYF,TGTGCCAGCAGTATGCACCGGGACAAATCATCCTACGAGCAGTACTTC
TRBJ2-3,TRBV9,NA,15,TRBD2,CASSALSGLAGPQYF,TGTGCCAGCAGCGCCCTCTCCGGACTAGCGGGCCCGCAGTATTTT
TRBJ2-7,TRBV2,NA,13,NA,CASSAESGYEQYF,TGTGCCAGCAGTGCAGAGAGTGGCTACGAGCAGTACTTC
TRBJ1-1,TRBV4-1,NA,15,TRBD1,CASSFQGEANTEAFF,TGCGCCAGCAGCTTTCAGGGGGAGGCGAACACTGAAGCTTTCTTT
TRBJ2-5,TRBV4-1,once,16,TRBD1,CASSQPGQGARETQYF,TGCGCCAGCAGCCAACCGGGACAGGGGGCAAGAGAGACCCAGTACTTC
TRBJ1-2,TRBV6-1,few,14,NA,CASSEALDDRGYTF,TGTGCCAGCAGTGAAGCGCTAGATGATCGGGGCTACACCTTC
TRBJ2-7,TRBV9,NA,16,TRBD2,CASSEGTSAFWDEQYF,TGTGCCAGCAGCGAGGGGACTAGCGCCTTCTGGGACGAGCAGTACTTC
TRBJ1-2,TRBV4-1,NA,15,NA,CASSQTVDRGYGYTF,TGCGCCAGCAGCCAAACGGTAGACAGAGGCTATGGCTACACCTTC
TRBJ2-2,TRBV4-1,NA,18,TRBD2,CASSQDSPGLAGTGELFF,TGCGCCAGCAGCCAAGATTCTCCGGGACTAGCGGGCACCGGGGAGCTGTTTTTT
TRBJ1-5,TRBV7-8,NA,17,TRBD1,CASSIIRDRYSNQPQHF,TGTGCCAGCAGCATCATCCGGGACAGATATAGCAATCAGCCCCAGCATTTT
TRBJ2-7,TRBV11-2,NA,15,TRBD1,CASSFWTGGGWEQYF,TGTGCCAGCAGCTTCTGGACAGGGGGGGGCTGGGAGCAGTACTTC
TRBJ2-2,TRBV10-2,NA,14,TRBD2,CASSEWGGYGELFF,TGCGCCAGCAGTGAGTGGGGGGGATACGGGGAGCTGTTTTTT
TRBJ2-7,TRBV27,NA,13,NA,CASSLTSMYEQYF,TGTGCCAGCAGTTTAACGAGTATGTACGAGCAGTACTTC
TRBJ1-3,TRBV6-1,once,15,NA,CASSLLQGTGNTIYF,TGTGCCAGCAGTCTACTACAGGGAACTGGAAACACCATATATTTT
TRBJ1-5,TRBV30,NA,14,TRBD1,CAWSAGQGNQPQHF,TGTGCCTGGAGTGCCGGACAGGGGAATCAGCCCCAGCATTTT
TRBJ2-2,TRBV5-4,NA,16,TRBD2,CASSAGGLGFTGELFF,TGTGCCAGCAGCGCGGGAGGACTAGGGTTCACCGGGGAGCTGTTTTTT
TRBJ2-2,TRBV5-1,NA,16,TRBD2,CASSPWLAGNTGELFF,TGCGCCAGCAGCCCCTGGCTAGCGGGCAACACCGGGGAGCTGTTTTTT
TRBJ2-2,TRBV27,NA,15,NA,CASSLLGGNTGELFF,TGTGCCAGCAGTTTACTCGGTGGCAACACCGGGGAGCTGTTTTTT
TRBJ2-5,TRBV4-1,NA,14,NA,CASSQDWLSETQYF,TGCGCCAGCAGCCAAGATTGGCTATCGGAGACCCAGTACTTC